This entry describes one TCR beta chain. Its specificity is not known. These data originate in a study of cytomegalovirus exposure and HLA in healthy donors. The study, taken as a whole, reports: Versus the roughly 700-donor mean, an Asian-associated ancestry cluster reportedly showed fewer N-insertions in a later analysis. Most TCR beta V segments were productive about 87% or about 30% of the time in an earlier analysis. Later analysis showed TCR association rates varying by HLA locus, highest for DRB1 and lowest for HLA-C. Among CMV-associated TCR beta chains, most appeared HLA-restricted in a later analysis.

Germline CDR1 GTSNPN, CDR2 SVGIG (reference sequence). V was clipped by 4 bases and J by 3 bases; unmatched bases: 32. The length of the CDR3 is 24 residues. The PCR made use of 60 Vbeta and 13 Jbeta primers. The table came from immunoSEQ multiplex PCR; TCRdb's copy has only in-frame clones and leaves some out. The sample contains roughly 130,000 clones, about three quarters of which appear only once. Sequenced input: PBMCs. This clonotype originated in a man aged 40-49 years in good health and CMV-seropositive. This rearrangement joins TRBV30 to TRBJ2-2; 10 positions match TRBD1. CDR3 in DNA: TGTGCCTGGAACCCGGTAGGACAGGGGGTACCGGGATGGACTTCCTACCAACACACCGGGGAGCTGTTTTTT. It codes for CAWNPVGQGVPGWTSYQHTGELFF.